A selection of T cell receptor beta chains follows, all from one sample in a study of T cell responses to AZD1222 COVID-19 vaccine. Clones were read by immunoSEQ multiplex PCR, and TCRdb kept only the in-frame ones, dropping some. The sample consists of around 100,000 clones, 85% to 90% of them appearing once. The material sequenced was peripheral blood, taken on day 0 of AZD1222 vaccination. Receptors originate from an adult in good health. The CDR3 runs from the conserved cysteine through the conserved F or W. The D gene is left open where the match is weak. Clone size is shown for a subset of rows, as once, few, many or a class of expanded clone.

clone_size d_call j_call v_call cdr3_aa cdr3_nt
few NA TRBJ2-7 TRBV12-2 CASRFRDRPGTGGSSLSYEQYF TGTGCAAGTCGCTTCCGAGACCGCCCTGGGACAGGGGGCTCTAGTTTGTCCTACGAGCAGTACTTC
NA NA TRBJ1-5 TRBV11-2 CASSLSGGNQPQHF TGTGCCAGCAGCCTCTCGGGCGGAAATCAGCCCCAGCATTTT
few NA TRBJ1-5 TRBV2 CASTLGSNQPQHF TGTGCCAGCACTCTAGGTAGCAATCAGCCCCAGCATTTT
NA NA TRBJ1-1 TRBV10-3 CAIRGGADTEAFF TGTGCCATCAGGGGGGGGGCGGACACTGAAGCTTTCTTT
once TRBD2 TRBJ2-1 TRBV10-3 CAIMPGLAANEQFF TGTGCCATCATGCCTGGACTAGCGGCCAATGAGCAGTTCTTC
NA TRBD2 TRBJ2-1 TRBV6-2/TRBV6-3 CASSTLTSAQVNEQFF TGTGCCAGCAGTACGTTGACTAGCGCGCAGGTCAATGAGCAGTTCTTC
once TRBD1 TRBJ1-5 TRBV7-4 CASSPSGTGSLYSNQPQHF TGTGCCAGCAGCCCCTCCGGGACAGGGAGCCTATATAGCAATCAGCCCCAGCATTTT
NA NA TRBJ1-6 TRBV27 CASSLQGNSPLHF TGTGCCAGCAGTTTACAGGGTAATTCACCCCTCCACTTT
NA NA TRBJ2-3 TRBV21-1 CASKGSTDTQYF TGTGCCAGCAAGGGGAGCACAGATACGCAGTATTTT
NA TRBD1 TRBJ1-3 TRBV10-3 CAGGTVSGNTIYF TGTGCCGGGGGGACAGTCTCTGGAAACACCATATATTTT
once NA TRBJ2-7 TRBV3-1/TRBV3-2 CASSQDHQGPKYF TGTGCCAGCAGCCAAGACCATCAGGGGCCAAAGTACTTC